One and the same sample provided the 30 T cell receptor beta chains below, sequenced in a study of blood T cell repertoires in COVID-19. Profiled with immunoSEQ multiplex PCR; TCRdb holds only in-frame clones, not every one. This sample has over 55,000 clones; roughly 84% occur once, and the top ten carry roughly a tenth. Source material: peripheral blood. Receptors originate from a man older than 75 with COVID-19, enrolled during active disease.

This clone has just a few counts. The rearrangement uses TRBV28 and TRBJ2-7; D is perhaps TRBD2 (5 bases). The V gene's germline CDR1 is MDHEN and CDR2 SYDVKM. This CDR3 spans 13 amino acids. The V gene lost 7 bases and the J gene lost 0 bases, with 10 bases spanning the gap. The CDR3 DNA sequence: TGTGCCAGCACCGGGATCGTCTCCTACGAGCAGTACTTC. It encodes CASTGIVSYEQYF.

This clone came up once. This chain connects TRBV27 to TRBJ1-3; no clear D. V was cut by 4 bases and J by 0 bases, with 10 bases left in between. Germline loops: CDR1 MNHEY, CDR2 SMNVEV (reference sequence). This CDR3 is built from 15 residues. The CDR3 loop reads CASSSQAISGNTIYF. The CDR3 nucleotides read TGTGCCAGCAGTTCTCAGGCAATCTCTGGAAACACCATATATTTT.

V and J are TRBV7-6 and TRBJ1-6; possible D gene TRBD1, 5 bases. V lost 1 base to trimming and J lost 8 bases, with 12 bases between them. Germline loops: CDR1 SGHVS, CDR2 FNYEAQ. The CDR3 length is 15 residues. CDR3 residues: CASSLEGTVDSPLHF. As DNA, the CDR3 is TGTGCCAGCAGCTTAGAGGGGACTGTGGATTCACCCCTCCACTTT.

The DNA for the CDR3 is TGTGCCAGCAGCTTAGAGGCGACAGGAGGCGAGCAGTACTTC. Encoded protein: CASSLEATGGEQYF. The chain links TRBV7-6 to TRBJ2-7, with D possibly matching TRBD1 (6 bases). This CDR3 contains 14 residues. Per germline, CDR1 SGHVS and CDR2 FNYEAQ. Deletions cut 1 base from V and 6 bases from J, with 13 bases between.

The table lists this clone with a count of one. V usage is TRBV11-3 and J usage is TRBJ2-1, with TRBD2 identical over 12 bases. The V gene end was trimmed by 5 bases and the J gene end by 7 bases; junction bases not matched to a gene: 6. CDR1 and CDR2 from the germline V gene are SGHNT and YENEEA. The CDR3 length is 15 residues. CDR3 loop: CASSKLAGGINEQFF. For the CDR3, the DNA is TGTGCCAGCAGCAAACTAGCGGGAGGAATAAATGAGCAGTTCTTC.

The J gene is TRBJ2-1, the V gene TRBV10-1; TRBD2 aligns across 9 bases. Germline trimming cut 3 bases from V and 3 bases from J; bases unmatched to any gene: 6. The CDR3 has 16 residues. CDR1 and CDR2 (germline): WNHNN, SYGVQD (reference sequence). CDR3 nucleotides: TGCGCCAGCAGTGAACTAAGCGGGAGGAACTACAATGAGCAGTTCTTC. This codes for CASSELSGRNYNEQFF.

The rearrangement links TRBV7-8 to TRBJ1-5, with D hard to call. There are 13 residues in the CDR3. Germline V gene data show CDR1 as SGHVS and CDR2 as FQNEAQ. The ends were cut back, 1 base at V and 6 bases at J, with 7 bases in the middle. The CDR3 coding sequence is TGTGCCAGCAGCTTAGAACGGGTTCAGCCCCAGCATTTT. As protein: CASSLERVQPQHF. Combining the CDR3 with reference TRBV7-8 and TRBJ1-5 gives the whole variable domain GAGVSQSPRYKVAKRGQDVALRCDPISGHVSLFWYQQALGQGPEFLTYFQNEAQLDKSGLPSDRFFAERPEGSVSTLKIQRTQQEDSAVYLCASSLERVQPQHFGDGTRLSIL.

The genes are TRBV4-3 and TRBJ1-1; D is unclear. The V and J ends lost 0 bases and 1 base respectively, with 12 bases between them. The CDR3 is made up of 16 amino acids. The germline CDR1 and CDR2 sequences are LGHNA and YSLEER. CDR3 residues: CASSQDSWRGNTEAFF. In DNA form, the CDR3 reads TGCGCCAGCAGCCAAGATAGCTGGCGGGGGAACACTGAAGCTTTCTTT.

This clone was counted once. This sequence joins TRBV5-1 and TRBJ1-1; D gene ambiguous. Between the trimmed V and J ends, which lost 4 bases and 7 bases, there was a span of 8 bases. Germline V gene lookup returns CDR1 SGHRS and CDR2 YFSETQ. The CDR3 loop spans 11 amino acids. The CDR3 loop reads CASSEGGEAFF. The CDR3 DNA follows: TGCGCCAGCAGCGAGGGAGGTGAAGCTTTCTTT.

The CDR3 nucleotides read TGTGCCAGCAGCACTCCTAGCGGGAGTACAGATACGCAGTATTTT. Translated: CASSTPSGSTDTQYF. This sequence joins TRBV7-2 and TRBJ2-3; 10 bases are a match to TRBD2. V shed 5 bases, J shed 3 bases, and the junction held 5 bases outside the gene matches. CDR3 length: 15 amino acids. Germline CDR1 and CDR2: SGHTA and FQGNSA.

DNA for the CDR3: TGCGCCAGCAGCCGACAGGGCGACAATGAAAAACTGTTTTTT. Translated, it gives CASSRQGDNEKLFF. This sequence joins TRBV5-1 and TRBJ1-4; 7 nucleotides agree with TRBD1. The trim removed 4 bases at V and 5 bases at J, leaving 5 bases unmatched. CDR3 length: 14 residues. Germline lookup yields CDR1 SGHRS and CDR2 YFSETQ.

This clone was detected only a few times. The chain employs TRBV18 and TRBJ2-7; D possibly corresponds to TRBD2 (5 bases). This CDR3 region has 14 residues. From germline, CDR1 is KGHSH and CDR2 LQKENI. V was trimmed by 3 bases and J by 3 bases, leaving 12 bases between them. The CDR3 bases are TGTGCCAGCTCACCGTCCGGGAATAGCTACGAGCAGTACTTC. Translated, it gives CASSPSGNSYEQYF.

The V and J genes are TRBV7-9 and TRBJ1-1; 7 bases are shared with TRBD1. The CDR3 runs to 15 residues. J was trimmed by 4 bases and V by 1 base; bases with no gene match: 6. CDR1 and CDR2 (germline): SEHNR, FQNEAQ (reference sequence). The CDR3 is CASSLGTGLSTEAFF. Here the CDR3 DNA reads TGTGCCAGCAGCTTAGGGACAGGCCTTTCCACTGAAGCTTTCTTT. Together with reference TRBV7-9 and TRBJ1-1, the CDR3 gives the full variable domain: DTGVSQNPRHKITKRGQNVTFRCDPISEHNRLYWYRQTLGQGPEFLTYFQNEAQLEKSRLLSDRFSAERPKGSFSTLEIQRTEQGDSAMYLCASSLGTGLSTEAFFGQGTRLTVV.

This clone was observed once. CDR3 sequence: CASRLDSYEQYF. As DNA, the CDR3 is TGTGCCAGCAGGTTGGACAGCTACGAGCAGTACTTC. The chain joins TRBV7-2 to TRBJ2-7; weak D call: TRBD1 (6 bases). CDR3 size: 12 residues. V was clipped by 6 bases and J by 3 bases, with 9 bases between them. Germline loops: CDR1 SGHTA, CDR2 FQGNSA.

The chain joins TRBV28 to TRBJ1-5, with 9 bases identical to TRBD1. Germline V lookup: CDR1 MDHEN, CDR2 SYDVKM. The CDR3 loop spans 17 amino acids. Trimming at V came to 6 bases and at J to 7 bases, leaving 16 bases not matched to a gene. The CDR3 region has the DNA TGTGCCAGCAGCCCTAGGGGCCCGGGACAGGGTGTCCAGCCCCAGCATTTT. Its protein product is CASSPRGPGQGVQPQHF. Based on the CDR3 plus reference TRBV28 and TRBJ1-5, the full variable domain is DVKVTQSSRYLVKRTGEKVFLECVQDMDHENMFWYRQDPGLGLRLIYFSYDVKMKEKGDIPEGYSVSREKKERFSLILESASTNQTSMYLCASSPRGPGQGVQPQHFGDGTRLSIL.

The chain recombines TRBV5-1 with TRBJ2-3; 14 bases line up with TRBD2. The CDR3 runs to 19 residues. V shed 4 bases, J shed 1 base, and the junction held 11 bases outside the gene matches. From germline, CDR1 is SGHRS and CDR2 YFSETQ. CDR3 protein: CASSPRLAGGTAGTDTQYF. As DNA, the CDR3 is TGCGCCAGCAGCCCCCGACTAGCGGGAGGGACCGCGGGCACAGATACGCAGTATTTT.

The chain joins TRBV7-6 to TRBJ2-5; 12 bases align to TRBD2. Germline CDR1 is SGHVS and CDR2 is FNYEAQ. The junction had 11 bases not matched to a gene; V was cut back by 6 bases and J by 6 bases. The CDR3 is made up of 16 amino acids. CDR3 amino acids: CASRPTSGGPTKTQYF. In nucleotides, the CDR3 is TGTGCCAGCAGACCGACTAGCGGGGGCCCGACAAAGACCCAGTACTTC.

The chain combines TRBV7-2 with TRBJ2-1; 13 bases align to TRBD2. The ends lost 6 bases at V and 8 bases at J; junction bases unmatched: 7. Germline CDR1 and CDR2: SGHTA and FQGNSA. This CDR3 has 15 residues. The CDR3 protein is CASSFRLAGGHEQFF. In DNA, the CDR3 is TGTGCCAGCAGTTTCCGACTAGCGGGAGGTCATGAGCAGTTCTTC.

The J gene is TRBJ1-6, the V gene TRBV28; perhaps TRBD1 as D (6 bases). The germline gives CDR1 MDHEN, CDR2 SYDVKM. CDR3 size: 12 residues. Trimming cost V 7 bases and J 10 bases, with 11 bases left between them. The CDR3 DNA reads as TGTGCCAGCACTACAGGGTTGTCACCCCTCCACTTT. The encoded protein is CASTTGLSPLHF. The complete variable domain, with remaining parts taken from reference TRBV28 and TRBJ1-6, reads DVKVTQSSRYLVKRTGEKVFLECVQDMDHENMFWYRQDPGLGLRLIYFSYDVKMKEKGDIPEGYSVSREKKERFSLILESASTNQTSMYLCASTTGLSPLHFGNGTRLTVT.

This chain connects TRBV3-1 (or the pseudogene TRBV3-2) to TRBJ2-3; a weak D match, TRBD2 (6 bases). This CDR3 comprises 16 residues. V was trimmed by 6 bases and J by 6 bases, leaving 22 bases between them. CDR1 and CDR2 (germline): LGHDT, YNNKEL (reference sequence). The CDR3 DNA reads as TGTGCCAGCAGATCTCGGCGGGGATTCTCAGGGGATACGCAGTATTTT. This gives the protein CASRSRRGFSGDTQYF.

This chain joins TRBV2 and TRBJ1-6; 8 bases align to TRBD1. This CDR3 contains 13 residues. In germline, CDR1 is SNHLY, CDR2 FYNNEI. The trim removed 10 bases at V and 7 bases at J, leaving 6 bases unmatched. The chain's CDR3 is CATRDRGNSPLHF. Written as DNA, the CDR3 is TGTGCCACCCGAGACAGGGGAAATTCACCCCTCCACTTT.

The chain has TRBV4-2 and TRBJ1-6, with D unresolved. V was shortened by 1 base and J by 8 bases, with 12 bases between the two germline ends. The germline V gene encodes CDR1 LGHNA and CDR2 YNFKEQ. CDR3 length equals 15 residues. CDR3 residues: CASSQVRGRDSPLHF. CDR3 coding DNA: TGTGCCAGCAGCCAAGTTCGGGGAAGGGATTCACCCCTCCACTTT.

This clone was seen once. J is TRBJ1-1 and V is TRBV5-1; unclear D gene. The germline V gene encodes CDR1 SGHRS and CDR2 YFSETQ. The V gene lost 1 base and the J gene lost 8 bases, with 12 bases spanning the gap. This CDR3 comprises 13 residues. The CDR3, as DNA: TGCGCCAGCAGCTTGACAGTGTCGCTGGAAGCTTTCTTT. The encoded protein is CASSLTVSLEAFF.

V is TRBV3-1 (or the pseudogene TRBV3-2) and J is TRBJ1-5, with no clear D. CDR3 size: 12 residues. The germline V gene encodes CDR1 LGHDT and CDR2 YNNKEL (reference sequence). Trimming shortened V by 4 bases and J by 4 bases, and 5 bases separated the two germline ends. The CDR3, as DNA: TGTGCCAGCAGCCTGAGAAATCAGCCCCAGCATTTT. It yields the protein CASSLRNQPQHF.

CDR3 sequence: CASSSWADNTGELFF. The CDR3 coding sequence is TGTGCCAGTAGTTCATGGGCAGATAACACCGGGGAGCTGTTTTTT. The V and J genes are TRBV19 and TRBJ2-2; no definite D call. CDR3 size: 15 residues. V lost 5 bases and J lost 2, with 12 bases in between. The germline V gene encodes CDR1 LNHDA and CDR2 SQIVND (reference sequence). The full variable domain, completed using reference TRBV19 and TRBJ2-2, is DGGITQSPKYLFRKEGQNVTLSCEQNLNHDAMYWYRQDPGQGLRLIYYSQIVNDFQKGDIAEGYSVSREKKESFPLTVTSAQKNPTAFYLCASSSWADNTGELFFGEGSRLTVL.

The chain combines TRBV7-9 with TRBJ2-2, with D perhaps matching TRBD1 (5 bases). CDR1 is SEHNR, CDR2 FQNEAQ, per germline (reference sequence). The CDR3 spans 15 residues. The V gene lost 4 bases and the J gene lost 5 bases, with 14 bases spanning the gap. This chain's CDR3 is CASSSGSIVTGELFF. For the CDR3, the DNA is TGTGCCAGCAGCTCAGGGTCGATCGTTACCGGGGAGCTGTTTTTT.

J is TRBJ1-2 and V is TRBV27; the match to TRBD1 covers 9 bases. The CDR3 runs 14 residues. V lost 6 bases and J lost 0; bases outside the gene matches: 2. The germline CDR1 and CDR2 sequences are MNHEY and SMNVEV (reference sequence). CDR3: CASRTGGSNYGYTF. CDR3 DNA: TGTGCCAGCAGAACAGGGGGCTCTAACTATGGCTACACCTTC.

This chain joins TRBV11-2 and TRBJ1-1, with D unresolved. Trimming removed 0 bases from V and 4 bases from J, with 9 bases in between. The V gene's germline CDR1 is SGHAT and CDR2 FQNNGV. The CDR3 consists of 14 residues. CDR3 bases: TGTGCCAGCAGCTTAGAATCGGGAGGCACTGAAGCTTTCTTT. Translation: CASSLESGGTEAFF.

The gene calls are TRBV15 and TRBJ1-6; 9 bases align to TRBD1. The trim removed 5 bases at V and 8 bases at J, leaving 4 bases unmatched. CDR1 is LNHNV and CDR2 is YYDKDF in the germline V gene (reference sequence). CDR3 size: 14 residues. For the CDR3, the DNA is TGTGCCACCAGCGGCGGACAGGGGCATTCACCCCTCCACTTT. Translating gives CATSGGQGHSPLHF.

The gene calls are TRBV7-3 and TRBJ1-3; unclear D gene. V was pared by 7 bases and J by 0 bases, with 10 bases between. Germline V gene data show CDR1 as SGHTA and CDR2 as FQGTGA. The length of the CDR3 is 14 residues. CDR3 nucleotides: TGTGCCAGCACCGATAGGAGCTCTGGAAACACCATATATTTT. It translates to CASTDRSSGNTIYF.